The rows below give T cell receptor beta chains drawn from one sample of a study of blood T cell repertoires in COVID-19. Libraries were prepared by immunoSEQ multiplex PCR; TCRdb keeps only in-frame clonotypes and omits some of them. The sample lists over 250,000 clones, 80% to 90% seen once, with approximately 10% in the top ten. Material: peripheral blood. The receptors come from a woman between 65 and 79 years old with acute or convalescent COVID-19. Each CDR3 is given with its conserved first and last residue. The D gene is left open where the match is weak. Clone size, where shown, is once, few, many, or a class for clones that have expanded.

d_call clone_size j_call v_call cdr3_aa cdr3_nt
. . TRBJ2-3 TRBV3-1/TRBV3-2 CASSQDPVGVRTDTQYF TGTGCCAGCAGCCAAGATCCCGTCGGGGTACGCACAGATACGCAGTATTTT
TRBD2 . TRBJ2-1 TRBV29-1 CSVRSGGAYNEQFF TGCAGCGTTCGTAGCGGGGGGGCCTACAATGAGCAGTTCTTC
. . TRBJ2-2 TRBV6-5 CASSRRRTNTGELFF TGTGCCAGCAGTCGAAGGAGGACGAACACCGGGGAGCTGTTTTTT
. . TRBJ1-2 TRBV19 CASSPWEAGGYGYTF TGTGCCAGTAGTCCCTGGGAGGCAGGAGGCTATGGCTACACCTTC
. . TRBJ2-2 TRBV6-6 CATLPSPNTGELFF TGTGCCACTCTCCCCAGTCCGAACACCGGGGAGCTGTTTTTT
TRBD2 . TRBJ2-5 TRBV2 CASSLGLAGAQETQYF TGTGCCAGCAGTTTGGGACTAGCGGGGGCCCAAGAGACCCAGTACTTC
TRBD2 . TRBJ2-1 TRBV5-1 CASSQAGGSYNEQFF TGCGCCAGCAGTCAAGCGGGGGGTTCCTACAATGAGCAGTTCTTC
. . TRBJ1-3 TRBV30 CAWGQGLGNTIYF TGTGCCTGGGGTCAGGGGCTCGGAAACACCATATATTTT
. . TRBJ1-2 TRBV4-1 CASSQGRGSADLDGYTF TGCGCCAGCAGCCAAGGCAGGGGCTCTGCGGACCTGGATGGCTACACCTTC
TRBD1 . TRBJ2-7 TRBV7-8 CASSPQGPGAGEQYF TGTGCCAGCAGCCCACAGGGGCCAGGAGCCGGGGAGCAGTACTTC
. many TRBJ2-7 TRBV10-3 CAISEAPGDEQYF TGTGCCATCAGTGAGGCACCGGGGGACGAGCAGTACTTC
TRBD1 . TRBJ1-1 TRBV14 CASSHNYRGREAFF TGTGCCAGCAGCCATAATTACAGGGGGCGTGAAGCTTTCTTT
. . TRBJ1-5 TRBV6-5 CASSTTGKPQHF TGTGCCAGCAGCACAACAGGGAAGCCCCAGCATTTT
TRBD2 . TRBJ2-4 TRBV3-1/TRBV3-2 CASSQASAGGKNIQYF TGTGCCAGCAGCCAAGCTTCAGCGGGGGGTAAAAACATTCAGTACTTC
. . TRBJ1-1 TRBV5-1 CASSAEGRTEAFF TGCGCCAGCAGCGCCGAGGGCCGAACTGAAGCTTTCTTT
. . TRBJ1-1 TRBV2 CASSHRWLEAFF TGTGCCAGTAGCCACAGGTGGCTTGAAGCTTTCTTT
. . TRBJ1-1 TRBV2 CASNSIPETEAFF TGTGCCAGCAACTCAATCCCGGAGACTGAAGCTTTCTTT
. . TRBJ2-2 TRBV4-1 CASSQVTQGSGSTGELFF TGCGCCAGCAGCCAAGTTACGCAGGGGTCAGGATCTACCGGGGAGCTGTTTTTT
. . TRBJ2-2 TRBV7-9 CASSFGGTSNTGELFF TGTGCCAGCAGCTTCGGGGGGACATCGAACACCGGGGAGCTGTTTTTT
. . TRBJ2-5 TRBV10-1 CASSESWEVETQYF TGCGCCAGCAGTGAGTCGTGGGAGGTTGAGACCCAGTACTTC
TRBD2 once TRBJ2-3 TRBV5-1 CASSRRLAGPTDTQYF TGCGCCAGCAGCCGCAGACTAGCGGGACCGACAGATACGCAGTATTTT
TRBD1 . TRBJ1-4 TRBV4-1 CASSPPQDRGPNNEKLFF TGCGCCAGCAGCCCCCCCCAGGACAGGGGGCCTAATAATGAAAAACTGTTTTTT
. . TRBJ2-7 TRBV5-1 CASAESGFNEQYF TGCGCCAGCGCGGAAAGCGGCTTTAACGAGCAGTACTTC
. . TRBJ1-1 TRBV24-1 CATSYGASTEAFF TGTGCCACCAGTTACGGAGCTTCCACTGAAGCTTTCTTT
TRBD1 . TRBJ2-7 TRBV3-1/TRBV3-2 CASSPGGNAYEQYF TGTGCCAGCAGCCCAGGGGGCAACGCCTACGAGCAGTACTTC
TRBD2 . TRBJ2-3 TRBV7-9 CASSPDGAGGADTQYF TGTGCCAGCAGCCCCGATGGGGCGGGGGGTGCAGATACGCAGTATTTT
. . TRBJ2-3 TRBV12-3/TRBV12-4 CASSLVGGDTQYF TGTGCCAGCAGTTTAGTGGGGGGAGATACGCAGTATTTT
. . TRBJ1-2 TRBV6-5 CASSPLQDNSGYTF TGTGCCAGCAGTCCCCTCCAGGACAACTCTGGCTACACCTTC
TRBD1 . TRBJ2-3 TRBV6-6 CASRSRQGATDTQYF TGTGCCAGCAGAAGCAGACAGGGGGCGACAGATACGCAGTATTTT
TRBD2 . TRBJ2-3 TRBV4-2 CASSPRVAGLLDTQYF TGTGCCAGCAGCCCCCGGGTAGCGGGGTTGTTAGATACGCAGTATTTT
TRBD1 . TRBJ1-1 TRBV18 CASSERQGAAFF TGTGCCAGCTCGGAAAGACAGGGGGCCGCTTTCTTT
. . TRBJ2-7 TRBV3-1/TRBV3-2 CASSPAQGGTYEQYF TGTGCCAGCAGTCCCGCGCAGGGTGGGACCTACGAGCAGTACTTC
TRBD1 . TRBJ2-4 TRBV6-5 CASRTQGSKNIQYF TGTGCCAGCAGAACACAGGGGTCCAAAAACATTCAGTACTTC
TRBD2 . TRBJ2-3 TRBV2 CASSDPLRRGGVTQYF TGTGCCAGCAGTGATCCCCTCCGTCGGGGAGGGGTTACGCAGTATTTT
. . TRBJ1-1 TRBV9 CASSATGDMNTEAFF TGTGCCAGCAGCGCGACAGGAGACATGAACACTGAAGCTTTCTTT
TRBD1 . TRBJ1-6 TRBV19 CASTPGQGAGYNSPLHF TGTGCCAGTACCCCGGGACAGGGCGCCGGATATAATTCACCCCTCCACTTT
. . TRBJ1-1 TRBV19 CASSIGQLNTEAFF TGTGCCAGTAGTATTGGGCAGCTGAACACTGAAGCTTTCTTT
TRBD2 . TRBJ2-2 TRBV5-1 CASSLAASGGTGELFF TGCGCCAGCAGCTTGGCCGCTAGCGGCGGCACCGGGGAGCTGTTTTTT
. . TRBJ1-2 TRBV5-4 CASSLSLGARGYTF TGTGCCAGCAGCTTGAGTCTCGGTGCGAGGGGCTACACCTTC
TRBD1 . TRBJ1-4 TRBV2 CAGRQGWGEKLFF TGTGCCGGTAGACAGGGTTGGGGCGAAAAACTGTTTTTT
TRBD1 . TRBJ2-3 TRBV30 CAWTMDRADTQYF TGTGCCTGGACTATGGACAGGGCGGATACGCAGTATTTT
. . TRBJ1-1 TRBV5-1 CASSLQGGSTEAFF TGCGCCAGCAGCTTGCAGGGAGGGAGCACTGAAGCTTTCTTT
. . TRBJ1-1 TRBV5-1 CASKEQGLGAAEAFF TGCGCCAGCAAGGAGCAGGGCCTTGGGGCGGCTGAAGCTTTCTTT
. . TRBJ2-1 TRBV7-8 CASSPRRGARPDEQFF TGTGCCAGCAGCCCTAGAAGAGGCGCCCGCCCCGATGAGCAGTTCTTC
. . TRBJ1-6 TRBV5-1 CASSLAGGGNSPLHF TGCGCCAGCAGCTTGGCGGGGGGGGGTAATTCACCCCTCCACTTT
. few TRBJ2-5 TRBV2 CASTDLGAETQYF TGTGCCAGCACTGACCTAGGGGCAGAGACCCAGTACTTC
TRBD2 medium-sized TRBJ2-5 TRBV10-3 CAISSGLAGVETQYF TGTGCCATCTCCTCCGGGCTAGCGGGGGTGGAGACCCAGTACTTC
. once TRBJ2-1 TRBV13 CASSGRQPVSYNEQFF TGTGCCAGCAGCGGGAGGCAGCCAGTCTCCTACAATGAGCAGTTCTTC